This section outlines one TCR beta chain sequence together with its context. Only in-frame clones appear in the TCRdb table, and some are missing; sequencing was by immunoSEQ multiplex PCR. The profile shows roughly 30,000 clones, around 93% of them singletons. This entry belongs to a study of T cell changes during pregnancy in multiple sclerosis. This CDR3 is 15 amino acids long. CDR1 and CDR2 from the germline V gene are MNHEY and SVGAGI. The J segment lost 5 bases and the V segment lost 2 bases, leaving 8 bases of the junction unmatched. The source was CD4+ T cells from peripheral blood mononuclear cells, collected in the second trimester of pregnancy. The receptor's source is a female donor with multiple sclerosis, enrolled in a pregnancy study. The J gene is TRBJ2-7, the V gene TRBV6-5; 8 bases align to TRBD1. CDR3 in amino acids: CASSYQGRGPNEQYF. The DNA for the CDR3 is TGTGCCAGCAGTTACCAGGGCAGGGGGCCTAACGAGCAGTACTTC.